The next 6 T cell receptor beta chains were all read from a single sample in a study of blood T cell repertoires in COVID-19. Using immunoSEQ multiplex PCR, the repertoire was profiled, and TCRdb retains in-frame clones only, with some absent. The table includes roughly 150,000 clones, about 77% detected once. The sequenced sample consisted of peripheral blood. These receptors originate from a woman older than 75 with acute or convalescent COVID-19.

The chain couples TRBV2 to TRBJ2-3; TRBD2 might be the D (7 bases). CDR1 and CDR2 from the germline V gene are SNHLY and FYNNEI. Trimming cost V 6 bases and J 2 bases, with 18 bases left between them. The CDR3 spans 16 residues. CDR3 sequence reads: CASSVNRGGVTDTQYF. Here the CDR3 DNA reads TGTGCCAGCAGCGTTAATAGGGGGGGGGTCACAGATACGCAGTATTTT. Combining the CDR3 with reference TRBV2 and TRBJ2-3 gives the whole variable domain EPEVTQTPSHQVTQMGQEVILRCVPISNHLYFYWYRQILGQKVEFLVSFYNNEISEKSEIFDDQFSVERPDGSNFTLKIRSTKLEDSAMYFCASSVNRGGVTDTQYFGPGTRLTVL.

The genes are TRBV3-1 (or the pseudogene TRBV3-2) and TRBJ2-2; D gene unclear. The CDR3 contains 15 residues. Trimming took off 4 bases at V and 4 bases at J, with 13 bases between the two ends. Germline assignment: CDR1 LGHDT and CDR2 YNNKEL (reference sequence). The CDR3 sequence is CASSPTGGSTGELFF. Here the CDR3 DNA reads TGTGCCAGCAGCCCCACCGGTGGTAGCACCGGGGAGCTGTTTTTT.

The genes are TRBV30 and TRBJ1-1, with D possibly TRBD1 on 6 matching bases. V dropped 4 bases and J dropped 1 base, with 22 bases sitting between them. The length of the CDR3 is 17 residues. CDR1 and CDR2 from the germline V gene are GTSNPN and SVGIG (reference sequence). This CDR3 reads CAWTGQTLKNQNTEAFF. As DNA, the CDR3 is TGTGCCTGGACCGGACAGACTCTCAAAAACCAGAACACTGAAGCTTTCTTT. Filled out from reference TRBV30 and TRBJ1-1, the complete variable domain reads SQTIHQWPATLVQPVGSPLSLECTVEGTSNPNLYWYRQAAGRGLQLLFYSVGIGQISSEVPQNLSASRPQDRQFILSSKKLLLSDSGFYLCAWTGQTLKNQNTEAFFGQGTRLTVV.

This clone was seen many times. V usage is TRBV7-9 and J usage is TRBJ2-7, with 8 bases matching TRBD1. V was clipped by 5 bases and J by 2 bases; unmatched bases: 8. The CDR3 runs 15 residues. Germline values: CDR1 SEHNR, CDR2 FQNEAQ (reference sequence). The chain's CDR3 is CASSPRTGLTYEQYF. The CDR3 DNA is TGTGCCAGCAGCCCCCGGACAGGGCTTACCTACGAGCAGTACTTC.

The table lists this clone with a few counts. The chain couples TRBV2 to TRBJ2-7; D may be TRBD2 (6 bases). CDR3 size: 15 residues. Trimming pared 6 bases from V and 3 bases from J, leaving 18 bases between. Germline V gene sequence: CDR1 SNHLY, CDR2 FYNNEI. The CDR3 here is CASRARLDGVYEQYF. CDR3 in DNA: TGTGCCAGCAGGGCCCGACTAGATGGGGTCTACGAGCAGTACTTC.

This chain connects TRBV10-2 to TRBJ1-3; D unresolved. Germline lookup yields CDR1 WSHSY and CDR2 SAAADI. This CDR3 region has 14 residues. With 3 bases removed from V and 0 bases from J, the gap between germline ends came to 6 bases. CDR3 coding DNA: TGCGCCAGCAGTGAACAGAACTCTGGAAACACCATATATTTT. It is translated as CASSEQNSGNTIYF.